This record concerns one T cell receptor beta chain sequence. This sample was included in a study of blood T cell repertoires in COVID-19. Measured with immunoSEQ multiplex PCR; TCRdb has only the in-frame clones, and not every one. The sample holds under 450,000 clones, about 89% seen once. The source material was PBMCs or T cells enriched from blood (not recorded which). The TCR sequence derives from a man under 40 who had recovered from COVID-19.

The CDR3 DNA reads as TGCGCCAGCAGCCAAGATGGCAGGGGGCTCGTGGATACGCAGTATTTT. Amino acids: CASSQDGRGLVDTQYF. The chain carries TRBV4-3 and TRBJ2-3, with TRBD1 identical over 8 bases. The CDR3 is made up of 16 amino acids. Germline V gene sequence: CDR1 LGHNA, CDR2 YSLEER. V lost 0 bases, J lost 6 bases, and 8 bases stayed unmatched.